This T cell receptor (beta chain) came from a study of T cells after yellow fever vaccination. This clonotype was observed at least ten times. The antigen remains undetermined. TCRdb analysed the 5' RACE reads with MiXCR anew, one entry per CDR3 protein. The table has hundreds of thousands of distinct CDR3 sequences, around a fifth seen once; the top ten hold about 16%. The study, taken as a whole, reports: The presence of abundant clonotypes contaminating from the bulk population was possible in FACS-sorted repertoires. Just a small share of clonotypes turned up in the CD4 compartment as well as the CD8 compartment. Post-booster repertoires contained most primary-vaccination clones again (96% CD4, around 88% CD8).

Germline V lookup: CDR1 SGDLS, CDR2 YYNGEE. The CDR3 extends over 13 amino acids. V was pared by 2 bases and J by 1 base, with 5 bases between. The chain carries TRBV9 and TRBJ2-3; D gene unclear. The sequencing here drew on PBMCs, taken around 3 weeks after the first yellow fever vaccination. This sequence originates from a man younger than 35 who received the YFV17D yellow fever vaccine. The CDR3 DNA sequence: TGTGCCAGCAGCGTCCCCGGCACAGATACGCAGTATTTT. Translating gives CASSVPGTDTQYF.